These 30 T cell receptor beta chains share one sample of origin, sequenced in a study of T-cell memory formation after mild COVID-19. Each CDR3 protein gets one entry after TCRdb re-called the 5' RACE reads with MiXCR. The sample has 250,000 to 400,000 distinct CDR3 sequences, roughly 13% seen once. The sample consisted of PBMCs or a T cell subset sorted from them (not recorded which). These receptors were taken from a man aged 18 to 30 who had mild COVID-19 (a few samples of this study predate the infection). Cell type and time point are not known.

This clonotype was detected a few times. The chain's CDR3 is CSVEDPWSSYEQYF. The CDR3 bases are TGCAGCGTTGAAGACCCCTGGAGCTCCTACGAGCAGTACTTC. The chain is built from TRBV29-1 and TRBJ2-7, with D hard to call. Germline values: CDR1 SQVTM, CDR2 ANQGSEA. CDR3 length equals 14 residues. Trimming stripped 0 bases from V and 0 bases from J, with 9 bases between.

This chain connects TRBV20-1 to TRBJ2-7; 14 bases fit TRBD2. The CDR3 spans 14 residues. V trimming: 5 bases; J trimming: 4 bases; junction bases outside the gene matches: 4. In germline, CDR1 is DFQATT, CDR2 SNEGSKA (reference sequence). CDR3 region: CSAVRLAGGYEQYF. Here the CDR3 DNA reads TGCAGTGCTGTTAGACTAGCGGGGGGGTACGAGCAGTACTTC.

Only a few counts were recorded for this clonotype. V is TRBV20-1 and J is TRBJ2-1; weak D call: TRBD2 (7 bases). Germline loops: CDR1 DFQATT, CDR2 SNEGSKA (reference sequence). The CDR3 consists of 12 residues. V dropped 7 bases and J dropped 7 bases, with 14 bases sitting between them. The chain's CDR3 is CSVVRGANEQFF. For the CDR3, the DNA is TGCAGTGTGGTTCGGGGGGCGAATGAGCAGTTCTTC.

Only a few counts were recorded for this clonotype. The chain combines TRBV12-5 with TRBJ2-5; D is ambiguous. V lost 0 bases, J lost 3 bases, and 20 bases lay in between. Germline loops: CDR1 LGHNT, CDR2 FRNRAP. This CDR3 is built from 18 residues. The DNA of the CDR3 is TGTGCTAGTGGTTTGGTACGAGGCAGCCGATGGGTCAAAGAGACCCAGTACTTC. Translating gives CASGLVRGSRWVKETQYF.

This clonotype was found a few times. This chain links TRBV7-8 with TRBJ2-1; weak D call: TRBD2 (7 bases). This CDR3 spans 16 amino acids. V dropped 4 bases and J dropped 9 bases, with 22 bases sitting between them. CDR1 is SGHVS, CDR2 FQNEAQ, per germline. For the CDR3, the DNA is TGTGCCAGCAGCTCGTGGGGCGCGGGGGCGAGTGGTGAGCAGTTCTTC. It is translated as CASSSWGAGASGEQFF.

The rearrangement uses TRBV18 and TRBJ2-3; D assignment may be TRBD1 or TRBD2 (5 bases each). The V end lost 3 bases, the J end lost 14 bases, and 18 bases lay between the germline ends. Germline-derived CDR1 and CDR2 are KGHSH and LQKENI. This CDR3 has 13 residues. This CDR3 reads CASSPEPGPRLYF. In nucleotides, the CDR3 is TGTGCCAGCTCACCTGAACCGGGACCCCGACTGTATTTT. The entire variable domain, with the rest obtained from reference TRBV18 and TRBJ2-3, is as follows: NAGVMQNPRHLVRRRGQEARLRCSPMKGHSHVYWYRQLPEEGLKFMVYLQKENIIDESGMPKERFSAEFPKEGPSILRIQQVVRGDSAAYFCASSPEPGPRLYFGPGTRLTVL.

This clonotype was detected only a few times. This rearrangement joins TRBV28 to TRBJ2-6; D is undetermined. The CDR3 spans 16 residues. Germline CDR1 MDHEN, CDR2 SYDVKM. The V gene lost 2 bases and the J gene lost 2 bases, with 10 bases spanning the gap. In nucleotides, the CDR3 is TGTGCCAGCAGTTTAGGGTCCCCGGCTGGGGCCAACGTCCTGACTTTC. Amino acids: CASSLGSPAGANVLTF.

The CDR3 bases are TGTGCCAGCAGCCAAAGCAATCAGCCCCAGCATTTT. Translation gives CASSQSNQPQHF. This chain connects TRBV3-1 to TRBJ1-5; D is ambiguous. The CDR3 sequence is 12 residues long. Trimming took off 2 bases at V and 1 base at J, with 0 bases between the two ends. Germline assignment: CDR1 LGHDT and CDR2 YNNKEL (reference sequence).

Only a few counts were recorded for this clonotype. The chain is built from TRBV19 and TRBJ1-2; D is undetermined. The germline CDR1 and CDR2 sequences are LNHDA and SQIVND (reference sequence). This CDR3 contains 14 residues. Trimming pared 3 bases from V and 5 bases from J, leaving 13 bases between. DNA for the CDR3: TGTGCCAGTAGTATCAGGAACGCCGCTTATGGCTACACCTTC. It yields the protein CASSIRNAAYGYTF.

This clonotype has more than one count but fewer than ten. The chain joins TRBV5-1 to TRBJ1-3; D is unclear. V lost 0 bases and J lost 7, with 11 bases in between. From germline, CDR1 is SGHRS and CDR2 YFSETQ. CDR3 size: 14 residues. The CDR3 sequence: CASSLDQAENTIYF. DNA for the CDR3: TGCGCCAGCAGCTTGGACCAGGCCGAGAACACCATATATTTT.

Ten or more counts support this clonotype. The chain links TRBV12-3 or TRBV12-4 to TRBJ1-5; weak D call: TRBD1 (5 bases). The germline V and J ends were trimmed by 3 bases and 0 bases, with 6 bases remaining between them. The CDR3 has 14 amino acids. The CDR3 region is CASSLRGSNQPQHF. CDR3 DNA sequence: TGTGCCAGCAGTTTGAGGGGTAGCAATCAGCCCCAGCATTTT.

V gene TRBV7-9 combines with J gene TRBJ1-1; D gene uncertain. Trimming took off 5 bases at V and 11 bases at J, with 12 bases between the two ends. The CDR3 contains 11 residues. Germline CDR1 reads SEHNR; CDR2 reads FQNEAQ (reference sequence). CDR3 coding DNA: TGTGCCAGCAGCCCAGTCCCTCGGGCTTTCTTT. Protein sequence: CASSPVPRAFF.

This clonotype was found many times. The chain is built from TRBV12-3 or TRBV12-4 and TRBJ1-2; possible D gene TRBD1, 5 bases. CDR3 length: 14 amino acids. Trimming removed 5 bases from V and 7 bases from J, with 17 bases in between. The CDR3 protein is CASSLQGGLAGYTF. In nucleotides, the CDR3 is TGTGCCAGCAGTCTCCAGGGAGGCCTAGCTGGCTACACCTTC.

The rearrangement uses TRBV5-6 and TRBJ2-2; D possibly corresponds to TRBD1 (6 bases). Trimming removed 1 base at V and 0 bases at J, with 10 bases between. This CDR3 contains 16 residues. Germline assignment: CDR1 SGHDT and CDR2 YYEEEE. CDR3 sequence (DNA): TGTGCCAGCAGCTTGTGGGCAGGGGCGAACACCGGGGAGCTGTTTTTT. This gives the protein CASSLWAGANTGELFF.

The chain is built from TRBV4-1 and TRBJ2-2; 11 bases are shared with TRBD2. The junction had 2 bases not matched to a gene; V was cut back by 4 bases and J by 1 base. Per germline, CDR1 MGHRA and CDR2 YSYEKL. The CDR3 is 16 amino acids. The CDR3 DNA follows: TGCGCCAGCAGCCTTGGGACTAGCGGGAACACCGGGGAGCTGTTTTTT. Amino acids: CASSLGTSGNTGELFF.

V gene TRBV7-9 combines with J gene TRBJ1-2; D is perhaps TRBD1 (6 bases). Germline CDR1 reads SEHNR; CDR2 reads FQNEAQ (reference sequence). The CDR3 has 15 amino acids. Trimming pared 2 bases from V and 2 bases from J, leaving 12 bases between. CDR3 sequence reads: CASSLFGGANYGYTF. CDR3 nucleotide sequence: TGTGCCAGCAGCTTATTTGGGGGCGCGAACTATGGCTACACCTTC.

The V call is TRBV7-6, the J call TRBJ1-4; D possibly corresponds to TRBD1 (5 bases). CDR1 is SGHVS, CDR2 FNYEAQ, per germline. The CDR3 has 13 amino acids. V shed 6 bases and J shed 7 bases, with 12 bases lying between them. The CDR3 region has the DNA TGTGCCAGCAGATCTTCGGGGGTTGAAAAACTGTTTTTT. It codes for CASRSSGVEKLFF.

The chain recombines TRBV6-6 with TRBJ1-3, with TRBD1 matching 7 bases. J was trimmed by 0 bases and V by 6 bases; bases with no gene match: 8. The CDR3 consists of 16 residues. The germline V gene encodes CDR1 MNHNY and CDR2 SVGAGI (reference sequence). CDR3 nucleotides: TGTGCCAGCAGAACCCCAGGGGGAAGCTCTGGAAACACCATATATTTT. Translation gives CASRTPGGSSGNTIYF.

The sample holds a few counts of this clonotype. The CDR3 protein is CASSPIEVIDSPLHF. The CDR3 DNA is TGTGCCAGCTCACCCATAGAAGTGATCGATTCACCCCTCCACTTT. J is TRBJ1-6 and V is TRBV18; D is ambiguous. The V end was cut by 3 bases, the J end by 8 bases, with 14 bases between. This CDR3 is built from 15 residues. Germline CDR1 is KGHSH and CDR2 is LQKENI.

This clonotype has more than one count but fewer than ten. The chain combines TRBV7-6 with TRBJ1-1; a weak D match, TRBD1 (5 bases). Germline V gene data show CDR1 as SGHVS and CDR2 as FNYEAQ. The length of the CDR3 is 15 residues. The V end was cut by 4 bases, the J end by 4 bases, with 16 bases between. The CDR3 bases are TGTGCCAGCAGCTCCGGGACTATGATAGGCACTGAAGCTTTCTTT. It is translated as CASSSGTMIGTEAFF.

This chain links TRBV5-4 with TRBJ2-3, with 8 bases aligning to TRBD2. The CDR3 runs to 16 residues. Trimming at V came to 0 bases and at J to 1 base, leaving 4 bases not matched to a gene. Germline V gene data show CDR1 as SGHNT and CDR2 as YYREEE (reference sequence). The CDR3 DNA follows: TGTGCCAGCAGCTTGGATAGCGGGGTGGGCACAGATACGCAGTATTTT. This sequence encodes CASSLDSGVGTDTQYF.

The chain uses TRBV4-1 and TRBJ1-2, with no clear D. V lost 1 base and J 4 bases, leaving 13 bases between the germline ends. The CDR3 totals 15 residues. Germline V gene data show CDR1 as MGHRA and CDR2 as YSYEKL. The CDR3: CASSQAFGVSYGYTF. The CDR3 nucleotides read TGCGCCAGCAGCCAAGCCTTTGGGGTGAGCTATGGCTACACCTTC.

The V call is TRBV5-8, the J call TRBJ2-3; D not resolved. CDR3 length equals 14 residues. CDR1 and CDR2 from the germline V gene are SGHTS and YDEGEE. The germline V and J ends were trimmed by 1 base and 4 bases, with 10 bases remaining between them. CDR3 sequence: CASSLPPAPDTQYF. CDR3 DNA sequence: TGTGCCAGCAGCTTGCCCCCAGCCCCAGATACGCAGTATTTT.

This clonotype was counted between two and nine times. This chain connects TRBV20-1 to TRBJ2-3, with D perhaps TRBD1 (6 bases). The CDR3 sequence is 13 residues long. CDR1 and CDR2 (germline): DFQATT, SNEGSKA (reference sequence). The V end was cut by 2 bases, the J end by 4 bases, with 10 bases between. CDR3 in amino acids: CSARQGSPDTQYF. The CDR3 nucleotides are TGCAGTGCTAGACAGGGGAGCCCAGATACGCAGTATTTT.

This chain links TRBV7-8 with TRBJ2-2; tentatively, D is TRBD1 or TRBD2 (5 bases each). V gave up 0 bases and J gave up 11 bases, with 28 bases separating them. The length of the CDR3 is 19 residues. Germline V lookup: CDR1 SGHVS, CDR2 FQNEAQ. The CDR3: CASSLARRWGKTFPLELFF. The CDR3, as DNA: TGTGCCAGCAGCTTAGCACGGCGTTGGGGGAAGACTTTTCCACTCGAGCTGTTTTTT.

The table lists this clonotype with many counts. This chain connects TRBV20-1 to TRBJ2-3, with D uncertain. Germline lookup yields CDR1 DFQATT and CDR2 SNEGSKA (reference sequence). V gave up 6 bases and J gave up 0 bases, with 13 bases separating them. This CDR3 contains 14 residues. As DNA, the CDR3 is TGCAGTGCCCGGACCCTAGGTAGCACAGATACGCAGTATTTT. This encodes CSARTLGSTDTQYF.

The rearrangement uses TRBV6-1 and TRBJ2-5; maybe TRBD1 (7 bases). Trimming took off 7 bases at V and 3 bases at J, with 12 bases between the two ends. The CDR3 is 13 residues long. Germline V lookup: CDR1 MNHNS, CDR2 SASEGT. The CDR3: CASTPGGKETQYF. CDR3 nucleotide sequence: TGTGCCAGCACCCCAGGGGGGAAAGAGACCCAGTACTTC.

The gene calls are TRBV5-1 and TRBJ2-5, with TRBD2 matching 12 bases. Germline V gene lookup returns CDR1 SGHRS and CDR2 YFSETQ. Trimming removed 3 bases from V and 0 bases from J; junction bases left unmatched: 9. The CDR3 has 18 amino acids. This chain's CDR3 is CASSYRLAGALYQETQYF. CDR3 nucleotide sequence: TGCGCCAGCAGCTATCGACTAGCGGGGGCCCTATACCAAGAGACCCAGTACTTC.

Only a few counts were recorded for this clonotype. This chain joins TRBV24-1 and TRBJ2-3, with D hard to call. CDR1 and CDR2 (germline): KGHDR, SFDVKD. V was pared by 5 bases and J by 1 base, with 9 bases between. CDR3 length: 14 amino acids. The CDR3 DNA reads TGTGCCACCAGTGGAGCTCGGGGCACAGATACGCAGTATTTT. Its translation: CATSGARGTDTQYF.

V gene TRBV13 combines with J gene TRBJ2-5, with D perhaps TRBD1 (6 bases). Germline V gene lookup returns CDR1 PRHDT and CDR2 FYEKMQ (reference sequence). Trimming pared 0 bases from V and 5 bases from J, leaving 16 bases between. The CDR3 contains 16 residues. The CDR3 loop is CASSLGGKRTGETQYF. CDR3 DNA sequence: TGTGCCAGCAGCTTAGGTGGGAAGAGAACAGGGGAGACCCAGTACTTC.